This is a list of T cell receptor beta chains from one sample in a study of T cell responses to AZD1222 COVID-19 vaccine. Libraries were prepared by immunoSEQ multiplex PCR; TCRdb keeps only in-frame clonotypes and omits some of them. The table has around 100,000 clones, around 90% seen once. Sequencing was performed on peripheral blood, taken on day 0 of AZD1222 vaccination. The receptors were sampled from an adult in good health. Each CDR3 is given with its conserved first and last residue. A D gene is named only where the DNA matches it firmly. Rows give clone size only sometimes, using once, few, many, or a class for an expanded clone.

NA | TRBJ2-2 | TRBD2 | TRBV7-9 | TGTGCCAGCAGCTCCCTAGCGGGGGGTGGCGTCGGGGAGCTGTTTTTT | CASSSLAGGGVGELFF
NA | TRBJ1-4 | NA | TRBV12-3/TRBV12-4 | TGTGCCAGCGGACCAGGGCGTAATGAAAAACTGTTTTTT | CASGPGRNEKLFF
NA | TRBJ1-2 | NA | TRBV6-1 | TGTGCCAGCAGTGACAGACAGTCCTTACTCTATGGCTACACCTTC | CASSDRQSLLYGYTF
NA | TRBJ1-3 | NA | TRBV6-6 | TGTGCCAGCCGGCTGCCCTCTGGAAACACCATATATTTT | CASRLPSGNTIYF
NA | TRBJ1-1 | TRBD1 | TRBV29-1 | TGCAGCGTCCAGGGGGCGGCGAACACTGAAGCTTTCTTT | CSVQGAANTEAFF
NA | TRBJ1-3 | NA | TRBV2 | TGTGCCAGCAGTGGACTCCGTGGAAACACCATATATTTT | CASSGLRGNTIYF
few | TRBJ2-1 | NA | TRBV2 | TGTGCCAGTATTGGGCCTTTTAATGAGCAGTTCTTC | CASIGPFNEQFF
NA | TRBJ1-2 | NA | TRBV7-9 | TGTGCCAGCAGCCTGGGAACAGGGATGGTTGCCACCTTC | CASSLGTGMVATF
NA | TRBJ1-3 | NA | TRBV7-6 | TGTGCCAGCAGCTTAGGCCGACTAAGGGGGATGGCTGGAAACACCATATATTTT | CASSLGRLRGMAGNTIYF
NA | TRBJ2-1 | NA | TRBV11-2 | TGTGCCAGCAGCCTCGAGCGGCAGCACAATGAGCAGTTCTTC | CASSLERQHNEQFF
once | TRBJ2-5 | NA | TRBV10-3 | TGTGCCACCGTTCCGGGTGATGGAGAGACCCAGTACTTC | CATVPGDGETQYF
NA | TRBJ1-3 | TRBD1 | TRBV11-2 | TGTGCCAGCAGCTGGACAGGGGGAAACACCATATATTTT | CASSWTGGNTIYF
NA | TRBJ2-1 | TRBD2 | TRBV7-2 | TGTGCCAGCAGCTTTCAAAGCGGGGGGTTACAGCAGTTCTTC | CASSFQSGGLQQFF
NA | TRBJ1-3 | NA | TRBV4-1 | TGCGCCAGCAGCCAAGTGGTGGCTGGTGGAAACACCATATATTTT | CASSQVVAGGNTIYF
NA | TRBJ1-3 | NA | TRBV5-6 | TGTGCCAGCAGCAGTGTTCCATCTGGAAACACCATATATTTT | CASSSVPSGNTIYF
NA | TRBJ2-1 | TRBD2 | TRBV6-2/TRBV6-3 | TGTGCCAGCAGTTACACTAGCGACCAACCCGGGAATGAGCAGTTCTTC | CASSYTSDQPGNEQFF
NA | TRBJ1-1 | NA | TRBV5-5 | TGTGCCAGCAGCTCGTTGGGAGGGCAACCAGGGCGAGCTTTCTTT | CASSSLGGQPGRAFF
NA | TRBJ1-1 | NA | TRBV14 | TGTGCCAGCAGCCAACCATCCCTGAACACTGAAGCTTTCTTT | CASSQPSLNTEAFF
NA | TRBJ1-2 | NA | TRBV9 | TGTGCCAGCAGCCCATTCGGAGACACATATGGCTACACCTTC | CASSPFGDTYGYTF
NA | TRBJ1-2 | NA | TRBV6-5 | TGTGCCAGCACCTTACCGCAGGACTATGGCTACACCTTC | CASTLPQDYGYTF
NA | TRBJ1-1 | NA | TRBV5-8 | TGTGCCAGCAGCTTGGGTTTAGGGCTCACTGAAGCTTTCTTT | CASSLGLGLTEAFF
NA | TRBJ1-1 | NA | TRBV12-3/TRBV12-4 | TGTGCCAGCAGTCTCGAGGGCCGGACTGAAGCTTTCTTT | CASSLEGRTEAFF
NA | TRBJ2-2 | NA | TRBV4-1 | TGCGCCAGCAGCCCGGCGAACACCGGGGAGCTGTTTTTT | CASSPANTGELFF
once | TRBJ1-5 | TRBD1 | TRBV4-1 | TGCGCCAGCAGCCCCGGCAGGGGGGGATCCAATCAGCCCCAGCATTTT | CASSPGRGGSNQPQHF
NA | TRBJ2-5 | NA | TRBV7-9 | TGTGCCAGCAACCAGGACCAAGAGACCCAGTACTTC | CASNQDQETQYF
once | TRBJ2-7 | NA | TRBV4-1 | TGCGCCAGCAGCCAAGGGACAACCCCAGGTGGGGAGCAGTACTTC | CASSQGTTPGGEQYF
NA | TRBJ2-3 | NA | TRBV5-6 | TGTGCCAGCAGATACGGGACCAAGGATACGCAGTATTTT | CASRYGTKDTQYF
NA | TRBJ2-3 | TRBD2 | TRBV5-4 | TGTGCCAGCAGCTTGTGGGGAGCCGGACTAGCGGGGAACACAGATACGCAGTATTTT | CASSLWGAGLAGNTDTQYF
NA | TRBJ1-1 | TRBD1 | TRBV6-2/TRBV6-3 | TGTGCCAGCAGTGGTACCCCGACAGGGGATGGGGCTTTCTTT | CASSGTPTGDGAFF
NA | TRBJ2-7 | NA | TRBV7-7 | TGTGCTAGCAGCTTGGGCCCAGGCCCCTACGAGCAGTACTTC | CASSLGPGPYEQYF
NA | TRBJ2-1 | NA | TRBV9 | TGTGCCAGCAGCCTCTTGGGGTCATTGTCGGTGAATGAGCAGTTCTTC | CASSLLGSLSVNEQFF
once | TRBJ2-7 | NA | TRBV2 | TGTGCCAGCAGTGTCGGACCGGGCTCCTACGAGCAGTACTTC | CASSVGPGSYEQYF